This T cell receptor beta chain emerged from a study of blood T cell repertoires in COVID-19. About the study: Samples representing acute and convalescent COVID-19 were sourced from the United States, Italy and Spain. PBMCs, B-cell-depleted T cells, or T cells provided the cDNA or gDNA that made up the material.

Under the authors' procedure: Researchers report that nucleated cell counts were estimated from reference gene primer amplification. Produced via immunoSEQ multiplex PCR; TCRdb's table is partial and in-frame only. D and trimming come from the DNA, and the V and J calls and clone size come from that table. The repertoire holds 200,000 to 250,000 clones, with approximately 86% as singletons. The clonotype comes from a man in his 60s with acute or convalescent COVID-19. Material for sequencing was peripheral blood.

In DNA form, the CDR3 reads TGTGCCAGCAGTTTGGGACAGGTCGGGGTGATGGGCGGCTACACCTTC. It translates to CASSLGQVGVMGGYTF. The chain couples TRBV28 to TRBJ1-2, with TRBD1 identical over 8 bases. After removal of 3 bases from V and 8 bases from J, the junction contained 14 bases not matched to a gene. This CDR3 comprises 16 residues. In germline, CDR1 is MDHEN, CDR2 SYDVKM.